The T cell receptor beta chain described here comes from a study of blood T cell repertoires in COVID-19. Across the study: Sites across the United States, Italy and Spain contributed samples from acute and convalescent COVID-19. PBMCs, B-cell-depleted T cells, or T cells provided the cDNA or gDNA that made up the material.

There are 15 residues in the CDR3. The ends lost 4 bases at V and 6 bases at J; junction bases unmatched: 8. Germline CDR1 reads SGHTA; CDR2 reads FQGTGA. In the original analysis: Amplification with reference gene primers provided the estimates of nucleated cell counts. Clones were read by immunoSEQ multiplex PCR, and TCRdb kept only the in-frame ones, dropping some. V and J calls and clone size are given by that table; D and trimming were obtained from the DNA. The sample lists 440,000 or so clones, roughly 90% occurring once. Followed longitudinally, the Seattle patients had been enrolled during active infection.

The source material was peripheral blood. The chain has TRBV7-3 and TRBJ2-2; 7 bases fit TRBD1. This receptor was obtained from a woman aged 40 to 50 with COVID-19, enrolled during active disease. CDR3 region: CASSSPGTVPGELFF. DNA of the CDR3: TGTGCCAGCAGCTCGCCTGGGACAGTTCCCGGGGAGCTGTTTTTT.